A single sample is the source of the 31 T cell receptor beta chains below, sequenced in a study of identical twins. One entry per CDR3 protein results from TCRdb running MiXCR on the 5' RACE reads. The table has around 960,000 distinct CDR3 sequences, 10% to 15% seen once. This sample also belongs to another study, concerning yellow fever vaccine responses in identical twins.

Sample: PBMCs. Every receptor here comes from a woman younger than 30 in good health.

This clonotype was observed at least ten times. V is TRBV25-1 and J is TRBJ2-1; 10 bases are shared with TRBD2. Germline V CDR1 and CDR2: MGHDK, SYGVNS. Unmatched junction bases numbered 10, after V lost 5 bases and J lost 3 bases. This CDR3 has 17 amino acids. CDR3 amino acids: CASSPLPTSGFYNEQFF. In nucleotides, the CDR3 is TGTGCCAGCAGTCCTCTACCGACTAGCGGGTTCTACAATGAGCAGTTCTTC.

This clonotype was counted ten times or more. V and J are TRBV12-5 and TRBJ1-2; 7 nucleotides align to TRBD1. Losses at the gene ends were 6 bases for V and 3 bases for J; bases not matched to a gene: 4. The CDR3 extends over 13 amino acids. Germline V gives CDR1 LGHNT, CDR2 FRNRAP. The CDR3: CASGQDRDYGYTF. The CDR3 DNA follows: TGTGCTAGTGGCCAAGACAGGGACTATGGCTACACCTTC. Variable domain in full (rest from reference TRBV12-5 and TRBJ1-2): DARVTQTPRHKVTEMGQEVTMRCQPILGHNTVFWYRQTMMQGLELLAYFRNRAPLDDSGMPKDRFSAEMPDATLATLKIQPSEPRDSAVYFCASGQDRDYGYTFGSGTRLTVV.

The V call is TRBV20-1, the J call TRBJ2-3, with TRBD2 matching 7 bases. Germline lookup yields CDR1 DFQATT and CDR2 SNEGSKA (reference sequence). Trimming at V came to 0 bases and at J to 2 bases, leaving 8 bases not matched to a gene. The CDR3 length is 16 residues. The CDR3 sequence is CSAREMGRGNTDTQYF. The CDR3 nucleotides read TGCAGTGCTAGAGAAATGGGGCGGGGGAACACAGATACGCAGTATTTT.

This chain joins TRBV9 and TRBJ1-1; no firm D call. Trimming shortened V by 3 bases and J by 5 bases, and 11 bases separated the two germline ends. The V gene's germline CDR1 is SGDLS and CDR2 YYNGEE. The CDR3 has 13 residues. Here the CDR3 reads CASSERGGTEAFF. CDR3 sequence (DNA): TGTGCCAGCAGCGAGCGGGGTGGTACTGAAGCTTTCTTT.

This clonotype was counted at least ten times. The chain has TRBV20-1 and TRBJ1-2; D is unclear. The V gene lost 3 bases and the J gene lost 1 base, with 6 bases spanning the gap. CDR1 is DFQATT, CDR2 SNEGSKA, per germline (reference sequence). This CDR3 has 12 amino acids. The CDR3 DNA follows: TGCAGTGCTAGTGGCGTTAACTATGGCTACACCTTC. This sequence encodes CSASGVNYGYTF.

The chain links TRBV12-3 or TRBV12-4 to TRBJ2-2; TRBD1 matches 7 bases. The CDR3 totals 15 residues. J was trimmed by 6 bases and V by 6 bases; bases with no gene match: 10. The CDR3, as DNA: TGTGCCAGCAGACCCCGACAGGGAGTGGCCGGGGAGCTGTTTTTT. Translated, it gives CASRPRQGVAGELFF.

The V gene is TRBV3-1, the J gene TRBJ2-1, with 7 positions matching TRBD2. Germline V CDR1 and CDR2: LGHDT, YNNKEL (reference sequence). The CDR3 runs 16 residues. V gave up 0 bases and J gave up 3 bases; unmatched junction bases: 5. CDR3 DNA: TGTGCCAGCAGCCAAGATACGTGGGACTACTACAATGAGCAGTTCTTC. Its translation: CASSQDTWDYYNEQFF.

This clonotype was recorded at least ten times. This rearrangement joins TRBV6-2 or TRBV6-3 to TRBJ1-1; 8 positions match TRBD1. V lost 5 bases and J lost 5; bases outside the gene matches: 7. Germline CDR1 reads MNHEY; CDR2 reads SVGEGT. This CDR3 is 14 amino acids long. CDR3 residues: CASSNRGLWTEAFF. For the CDR3, the DNA is TGTGCCAGCAGTAACAGGGGGTTGTGGACTGAAGCTTTCTTT.

This clonotype showed up just a few times. The chain is built from TRBV7-8 and TRBJ1-6; D perhaps matches TRBD1 (5 bases). V was clipped by 3 bases and J by 0 bases, with 6 bases between them. CDR1 and CDR2 from the germline V gene are SGHVS and FQNEAQ. This CDR3 has 15 residues. The CDR3: CASSFGGSYNSPLHF. In DNA form, the CDR3 reads TGTGCCAGCAGCTTCGGGGGCTCCTATAATTCACCCCTCCACTTT.

This clonotype was counted a few times. This chain joins TRBV27 and TRBJ2-1; TRBD1 matches 7 bases. The germline CDR1 and CDR2 sequences are MNHEY and SMNVEV (reference sequence). This CDR3 has 17 residues. The V gene end was trimmed by 6 bases and the J gene end by 1 base; junction bases not matched to a gene: 12. The CDR3 region has the DNA TGTGCCAGCAGCCGGATGACAGGGATAAAATCCTACAATGAGCAGTTCTTC. As protein: CASSRMTGIKSYNEQFF.

V usage is TRBV7-8 and J usage is TRBJ2-7; 8 nucleotides match TRBD2. The germline gives CDR1 SGHVS, CDR2 FQNEAQ. With V trimmed by 5 bases and J by 5 bases, 5 bases remained unmatched. The CDR3 consists of 13 residues. CDR3 in DNA: TGTGCCAGCAGCCGGGAGGGCCACCACGAGCAGTACTTC. Its protein is CASSREGHHEQYF.

In this sample, this clonotype turned up a few times. This chain uses TRBV6-5 with TRBJ2-3; D is unresolved. The germline CDR1 and CDR2 sequences are MNHEY and SVGAGI. The ends were cut back, 2 bases at V and 0 bases at J, with 9 bases in the middle. The CDR3 extends over 15 amino acids. This chain's CDR3 is CASSYAPRSTDTQYF. DNA of the CDR3: TGTGCCAGCAGTTACGCCCCCAGAAGCACAGATACGCAGTATTTT.

This clonotype was observed a handful of times. CDR3 nucleotide sequence: TGTGCCACCAGTGGTAGCATCAACACAGATACGCAGTATTTT. Its protein product is CATSGSINTDTQYF. The V and J genes are TRBV24-1 and TRBJ2-3; the D is unclear. CDR1 and CDR2 from the germline V gene are KGHDR and SFDVKD. V was clipped by 5 bases and J by 2 bases, with 10 bases between them. CDR3 size: 14 residues.

The J gene is TRBJ2-3, the V gene TRBV5-6; D remains ambiguous. The germline V and J ends were trimmed by 4 bases and 4 bases, with 19 bases remaining between them. The CDR3 is 16 residues long. Germline CDR1 is SGHDT and CDR2 is YYEEEE. The CDR3 loop is CASSPAGGARPDTQYF. CDR3 DNA sequence: TGTGCCAGCAGCCCCGCCGGCGGCGCCCGCCCAGATACGCAGTATTTT. The full variable domain, its missing parts supplied by reference TRBV5-6 and TRBJ2-3, is DAGVTQSPTHLIKTRGQQVTLRCSPKSGHDTVSWYQQALGQGPQFIFQYYEEEERQRGNFPDRFSGHQFPNYSSELNVNALLLGDSALYLCASSPAGGARPDTQYFGPGTRLTVL.

In its sample, this clonotype was seen a few times. The rearrangement uses TRBV10-2 and TRBJ1-1, with 9 bases aligning to TRBD1. Germline assignment: CDR1 WSHSY and CDR2 SAAADI. The CDR3 consists of 15 residues. The V segment lost 6 bases and the J segment 4 bases; nucleotides outside the gene matches: 9. The CDR3 protein is CASRVQNRGPTEAFF. The CDR3 DNA is TGCGCCAGCAGAGTTCAAAACAGGGGGCCCACTGAAGCTTTCTTT.

This clonotype was seen only a few times. This chain uses TRBV11-2 with TRBJ1-1; D is unresolved. With 5 bases removed from V and 5 bases from J, the gap between germline ends came to 18 bases. In germline, CDR1 is SGHAT, CDR2 FQNNGV. CDR3 length: 15 residues. The CDR3 loop is CASSPILGVGTEAFF. The DNA for the CDR3 is TGTGCCAGCAGCCCCATACTCGGGGTGGGTACTGAAGCTTTCTTT.

There are many counts of this clonotype. The chain joins TRBV6-7 to TRBJ2-7; no reliable D call. TRBV6-7 is marked as an open reading frame, function uncertain. This CDR3 comprises 18 residues. Trimming shortened V by 3 bases and J by 2 bases, and 23 bases separated the two germline ends. CDR3 region: CASSYVLTATRPPYEQYV. In DNA, the CDR3 is TGTGCCAGCAGTTATGTATTGACCGCTACCAGACCTCCCTACGAGCAGTACGTC.

This clonotype has at least ten counts. The V call is TRBV9, the J call TRBJ2-1; the match to TRBD2 covers 7 bases. The CDR3 is 16 residues long. Germline values: CDR1 SGDLS, CDR2 YYNGEE. V shed 4 bases, J shed 0 bases, and the junction held 7 bases outside the gene matches. CDR3: CASSPDGGSSYNEQFF. The CDR3 coding sequence is TGTGCCAGCAGCCCAGACGGCGGGAGCTCCTACAATGAGCAGTTCTTC.

The chain links TRBV20-1 to TRBJ2-5, with D possibly being TRBD1 (5 bases). The CDR3 runs 13 residues. Trimming cost V 1 base and J 2 bases, with 8 bases left between them. CDR1 is DFQATT, CDR2 SNEGSKA, per germline (reference sequence). CDR3 DNA sequence: TGCAGTGCTAGAGTCAGGGCTCAAGAGACCCAGTACTTC. Its translation: CSARVRAQETQYF.

The sample holds a few counts of this clonotype. The V call is TRBV20-1, the J call TRBJ2-1; 12 bases line up with TRBD1. Germline CDR1 reads DFQATT; CDR2 reads SNEGSKA (reference sequence). V trimming: 6 bases; J trimming: 7 bases; junction bases outside the gene matches: 7. The CDR3 has 14 residues. The CDR3 nucleotides are TGCAGTGCCACGGGACAGGGGGCAGGTAATGAGCAGTTCTTC. It is translated as CSATGQGAGNEQFF.

This clonotype was seen only a few times. This chain joins TRBV9 and TRBJ2-7; D is perhaps TRBD2 (5 bases). The V end lost 3 bases, the J end lost 4 bases, and 14 bases lay between the germline ends. Germline-derived CDR1 and CDR2 are SGDLS and YYNGEE. CDR3 length equals 14 residues. CDR3 bases: TGTGCCAGCAGCGCCCAGGAACCGGGGTACGAGCAGTACTTC. It yields the protein CASSAQEPGYEQYF.

This clonotype showed up just a few times. The chain employs TRBV14 and TRBJ2-5; D ambiguous. CDR3 length equals 13 residues. From germline, CDR1 is SGHDN and CDR2 FVKESK. The germline V and J ends were trimmed by 2 bases and 2 bases, with 6 bases remaining between them. CDR3 loop: CASSQYKQETQYF. The CDR3 DNA sequence: TGTGCCAGCAGCCAATATAAGCAAGAGACCCAGTACTTC.

V and J are TRBV12-3 or TRBV12-4 and TRBJ2-3, with 14 bases lining up with TRBD2. V shed 6 bases, J shed 14 bases, and the junction held 13 bases outside the gene matches. The CDR3 sequence is 15 residues long. The CDR3 nucleotides are TGTGCCAGCAGCCCTCGCTCGACTAGCGGGGGGGCGGGGTATTTT. It translates to CASSPRSTSGGAGYF.

The V gene is TRBV20-1, the J gene TRBJ2-3; D not certain. Germline V gene data show CDR1 as DFQATT and CDR2 as SNEGSKA (reference sequence). This CDR3 has 14 residues. The ends were cut back, 6 bases at V and 1 base at J, with 14 bases in the middle. CDR3 DNA: TGCAGTGCCCGGCTAAGTCTGGGCACAGATACGCAGTATTTT. Translating gives CSARLSLGTDTQYF.

The chain has TRBV24-1 and TRBJ2-1; 8 bases agree with TRBD1. Germline CDR1 and CDR2: KGHDR and SFDVKD. The CDR3 sequence is 16 residues long. J was trimmed by 4 bases and V by 7 bases; bases with no gene match: 11. This chain's CDR3 is CATSNSGTGAYNEQFF. CDR3 DNA sequence: TGTGCCACCAGCAATTCCGGGACAGGAGCGTACAATGAGCAGTTCTTC.

This clonotype has more than one count but fewer than ten. This chain links TRBV20-1 with TRBJ2-5, with D possibly matching TRBD2 (5 bases). Germline-derived CDR1 and CDR2 are DFQATT and SNEGSKA (reference sequence). The CDR3 has 12 residues. V shed 6 bases and J shed 4 bases, with 12 bases lying between them. CDR3 protein: CSASDLSETQYF. The CDR3 DNA follows: TGCAGTGCCTCGGACTTGTCAGAGACCCAGTACTTC.

The rearrangement uses TRBV15 and TRBJ2-7; D gene ambiguous. Germline-derived CDR1 and CDR2 are LNHNV and YYDKDF (reference sequence). This CDR3 is 16 amino acids long. V was cut by 5 bases and J by 1 base, with 18 bases left in between. CDR3 DNA: TGTGCCACCAGCCAAGAGTGGGGTTCAGGTTCCTACGAGCAGTACGTC. It is translated as CATSQEWGSGSYEQYV.

This clonotype was observed a few times. V and J are TRBV24-1 and TRBJ2-3; 10 nucleotides align to TRBD2. Germline CDR1 and CDR2: KGHDR and SFDVKD. CDR3 length: 16 amino acids. V lost 9 bases to trimming and J lost 5 bases; unmatched junction nucleotides: 13. CDR3 in DNA: TGTGCCACCTCTTGGGGGATAGCGGGAGGTCTAGATACGCAGTATTTT. It is translated as CATSWGIAGGLDTQYF.

This clonotype was seen once. The CDR3 region has the DNA TGTGCCAGCTCCATCCCGGCAGGGGGAACAGAAAAACTGTTTTTT. Encoded protein: CASSIPAGGTEKLFF. J is TRBJ1-4 and V is TRBV18, with 7 bases that match TRBD1. CDR3 length equals 15 residues. J was trimmed by 8 bases and V by 6 bases; bases with no gene match: 12. The germline V gene has CDR1 KGHSH and CDR2 LQKENI.

This clonotype has just a few counts. This rearrangement joins TRBV5-1 to TRBJ2-7; D remains ambiguous. The CDR3 runs to 14 residues. V was shortened by 0 bases and J by 1 base, with 8 bases between the two germline ends. In germline, CDR1 is SGHRS, CDR2 YFSETQ. CDR3 amino acids: CASSLGRESYEQYF. DNA for the CDR3: TGCGCCAGCAGCTTGGGAAGAGAGTCCTACGAGCAGTACTTC.

This clonotype was seen many times. V gene TRBV7-9 combines with J gene TRBJ1-6, with TRBD1 matching over 9 bases. CDR3 length: 15 amino acids. V was pared by 5 bases and J by 8 bases, with 7 bases of the junction left unmatched. Germline V lookup: CDR1 SEHNR, CDR2 FQNEAQ (reference sequence). For the CDR3, the DNA is TGTGCCAGCAGCCCACGGGACAGGGCGGATTCACCCCTCCACTTT. It translates to CASSPRDRADSPLHF.